The clone carrying this T cell receptor beta chain was counted only a few times. Its antigen remains unknown. This entry comes from a study of vaccination and CD4 T cells after COVID-19. The sample's treatment: approximately nine-day PBMC culture with coronavirus spike peptide pools or control peptides (ViraFEST assay). CD4+ T cells that had been cultured provided DNA sequenced with the Oncomine TCR Beta short-read assay. One entry per CDR3 protein results from TCRdb running MiXCR on the PCR reads. Of around 15,000 distinct CDR3 sequences listed, 44% are singletons. The CDR3 spans 14 residues. Per the germline V gene, CDR1 is ENHRY and CDR2 is SYGVKD. Trimming removed 9 bases from V and 1 base from J; junction bases left unmatched: 6.

The gene calls are TRBV10-3 and TRBJ2-3; 8 nucleotides match TRBD2. Material: CD4+ T cells from blood, cultured in vitro, obtained after SARS-CoV-2 vaccination. The TCR sequence derives from a human donor who had recovered from COVID-19. The CDR3 region has the DNA TGTGCCATAGCCCGGGAGGGAGGCACAGATACGCAGTATTTT. Residues: CAIAREGGTDTQYF.